The subject of this entry is one T cell receptor (beta chain). Its specificity is not known. Per germline, CDR1 MNHEY and CDR2 SVGAGI. This CDR3 region has 14 residues. Trimming cost V 7 bases and J 6 bases; bases outside gene matches: 11. These data belong to a study of identifying expanded T cells in peripheral blood. During the collection period, no donor immune events like infections were recorded. Using immunoSEQ multiplex PCR, the repertoire was profiled, and TCRdb retains in-frame clones only, with some absent. The sample carries some 130,000 clones, roughly 90% recorded once. Findings and caveats of the study: Technical replicates showed roughly 1.2 changed clones; approximately 2 weeks approximately 16; four weeks 19. Across healthy donors, higher total template counts meant significantly greater approximately 2-week count variance.

The V and J genes are TRBV6-5 and TRBJ2-7, with TRBD1 matching 8 bases. The sample was blood. This sequence was found in a person aged 18 to 70 in good health. Here the CDR3 reads CASTRQGSVGEQYF. Written as DNA, the CDR3 is TGTGCCAGCACAAGACAGGGGTCGGTTGGCGAGCAGTACTTC.